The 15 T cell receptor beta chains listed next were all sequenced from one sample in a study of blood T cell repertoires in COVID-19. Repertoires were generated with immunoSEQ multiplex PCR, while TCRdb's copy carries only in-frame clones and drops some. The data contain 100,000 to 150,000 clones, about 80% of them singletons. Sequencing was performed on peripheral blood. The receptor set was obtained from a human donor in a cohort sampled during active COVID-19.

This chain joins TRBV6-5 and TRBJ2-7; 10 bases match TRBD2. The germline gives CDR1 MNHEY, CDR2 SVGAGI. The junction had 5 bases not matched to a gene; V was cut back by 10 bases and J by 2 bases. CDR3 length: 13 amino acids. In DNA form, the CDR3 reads TGTGCCACCCGAAGCGGGAGGGCCTACGAGCAGTACTTC. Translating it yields CATRSGRAYEQYF.

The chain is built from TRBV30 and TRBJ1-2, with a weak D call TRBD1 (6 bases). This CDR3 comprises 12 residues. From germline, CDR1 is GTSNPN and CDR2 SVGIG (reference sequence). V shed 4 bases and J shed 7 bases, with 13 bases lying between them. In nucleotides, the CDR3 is TGTGCCTGGATTTTAGGGGGGGCTGGCTACACCTTC. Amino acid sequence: CAWILGGAGYTF.

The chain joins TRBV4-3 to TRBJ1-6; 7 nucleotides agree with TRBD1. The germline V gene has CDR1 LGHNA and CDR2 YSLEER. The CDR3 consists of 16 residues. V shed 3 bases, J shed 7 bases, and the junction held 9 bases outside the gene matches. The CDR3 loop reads CASSHPGDSPNSPLHF. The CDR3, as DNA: TGCGCCAGCAGCCACCCCGGGGACAGCCCCAATTCACCCCTCCACTTT.

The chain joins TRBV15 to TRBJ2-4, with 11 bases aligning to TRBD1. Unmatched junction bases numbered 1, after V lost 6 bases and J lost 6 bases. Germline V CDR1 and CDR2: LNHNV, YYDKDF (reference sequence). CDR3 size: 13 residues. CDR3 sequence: CATRDRGRNIQYF. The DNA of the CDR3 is TGTGCCACCAGGGACAGGGGGCGAAACATTCAGTACTTC. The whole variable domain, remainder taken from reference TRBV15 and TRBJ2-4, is DAMVIQNPRYQVTQFGKPVTLSCSQTLNHNVMYWYQQKSSQAPKLLFHYYDKDFNNEADTPDNFQSRRPNTSFCFLDIRSPGLGDTAMYLCATRDRGRNIQYFGAGTRLSVL.

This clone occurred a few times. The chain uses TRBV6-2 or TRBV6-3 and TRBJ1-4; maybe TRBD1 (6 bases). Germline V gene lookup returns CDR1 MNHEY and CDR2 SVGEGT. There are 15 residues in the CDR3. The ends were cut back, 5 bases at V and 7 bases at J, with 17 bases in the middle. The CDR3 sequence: CASSRNTGSREKLFF. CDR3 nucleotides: TGTGCCAGCAGTCGAAACACAGGGAGCCGTGAAAAACTGTTTTTT.

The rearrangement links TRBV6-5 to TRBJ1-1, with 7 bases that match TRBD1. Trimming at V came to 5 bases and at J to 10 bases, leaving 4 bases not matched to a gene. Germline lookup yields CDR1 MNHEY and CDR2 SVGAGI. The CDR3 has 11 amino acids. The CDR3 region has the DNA TGTGCCAGCAGTACAGGGGACTTAGCTTTCTTT. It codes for CASSTGDLAFF.

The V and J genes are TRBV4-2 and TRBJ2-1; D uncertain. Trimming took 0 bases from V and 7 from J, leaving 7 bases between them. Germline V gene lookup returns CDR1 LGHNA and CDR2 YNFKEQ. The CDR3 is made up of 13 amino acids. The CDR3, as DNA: TGTGCCAGCAGCCAAGATAGATGGAATGAGCAGTTCTTC. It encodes CASSQDRWNEQFF.

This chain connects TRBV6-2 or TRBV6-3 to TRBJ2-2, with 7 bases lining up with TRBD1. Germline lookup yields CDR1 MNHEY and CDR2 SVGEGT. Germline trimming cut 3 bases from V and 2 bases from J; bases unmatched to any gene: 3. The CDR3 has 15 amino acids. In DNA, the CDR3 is TGTGCCAGCAGTTATCACAGGGGTAACACCGGGGAGCTGTTTTTT. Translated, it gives CASSYHRGNTGELFF.

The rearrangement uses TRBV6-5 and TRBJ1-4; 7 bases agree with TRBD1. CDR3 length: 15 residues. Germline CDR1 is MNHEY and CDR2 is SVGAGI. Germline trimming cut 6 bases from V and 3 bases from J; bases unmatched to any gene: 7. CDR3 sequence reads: CASSRGGQSNEKLFF. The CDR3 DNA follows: TGTGCCAGCAGCCGAGGGGGACAGTCTAATGAAAAACTGTTTTTT.

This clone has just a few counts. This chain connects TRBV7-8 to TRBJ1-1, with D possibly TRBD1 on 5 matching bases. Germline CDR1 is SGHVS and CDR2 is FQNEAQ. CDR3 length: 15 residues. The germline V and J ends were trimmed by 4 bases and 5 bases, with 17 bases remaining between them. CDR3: CASSSSQGGGTEAFF. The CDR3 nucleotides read TGTGCCAGCAGCTCTAGTCAGGGTGGTGGGACTGAAGCTTTCTTT. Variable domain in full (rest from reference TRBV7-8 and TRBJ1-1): GAGVSQSPRYKVAKRGQDVALRCDPISGHVSLFWYQQALGQGPEFLTYFQNEAQLDKSGLPSDRFFAERPEGSVSTLKIQRTQQEDSAVYLCASSSSQGGGTEAFFGQGTRLTVV.

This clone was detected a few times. CDR3 coding DNA: TGTGCCAGCAGCTTTACGTTTGGGCTGAGTGAAGCTTTCTTT. Translation gives CASSFTFGLSEAFF. This chain links TRBV7-2 with TRBJ1-1; no firm D call. Trimming removed 3 bases from V and 7 bases from J, with 15 bases in between. CDR3 length: 14 amino acids. Germline loops: CDR1 SGHTA, CDR2 FQGNSA.

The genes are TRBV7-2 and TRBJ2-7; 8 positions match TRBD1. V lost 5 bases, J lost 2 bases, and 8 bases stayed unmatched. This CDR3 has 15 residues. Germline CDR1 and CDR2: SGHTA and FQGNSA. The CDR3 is CASSLDRGATYEQYF. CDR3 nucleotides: TGTGCCAGCAGCCTAGACAGGGGTGCGACCTACGAGCAGTACTTC.

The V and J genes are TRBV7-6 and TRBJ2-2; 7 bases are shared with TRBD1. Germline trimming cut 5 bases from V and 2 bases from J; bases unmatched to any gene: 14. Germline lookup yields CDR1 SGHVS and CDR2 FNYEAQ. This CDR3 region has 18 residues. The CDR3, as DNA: TGTGCCAGCAGCCCGATGGGACAGACGGTGGGAAACACCGGGGAGCTGTTTTTT. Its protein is CASSPMGQTVGNTGELFF.

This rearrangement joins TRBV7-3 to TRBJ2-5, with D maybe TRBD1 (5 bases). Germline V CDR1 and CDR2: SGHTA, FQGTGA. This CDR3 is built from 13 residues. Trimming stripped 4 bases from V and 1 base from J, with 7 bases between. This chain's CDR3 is CASSSDSQETQYF. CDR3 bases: TGTGCCAGCAGCTCCGACAGCCAAGAGACCCAGTACTTC.

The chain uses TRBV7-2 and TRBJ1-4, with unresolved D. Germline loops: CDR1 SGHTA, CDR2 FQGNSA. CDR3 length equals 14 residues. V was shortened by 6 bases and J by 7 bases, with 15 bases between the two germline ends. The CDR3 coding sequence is TGTGCCAGCAGGTATACGAGGGAAGGTGAAAAACTGTTTTTT. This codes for CASRYTREGEKLFF.